The 18 T cell receptor beta chains below come from one sample, sequenced in a study of OX40 agonist ivuxolimab in advanced cancers. Only in-frame clones appear in the TCRdb table, and some are missing; sequencing was by immunoSEQ multiplex PCR. The sample includes approximately 100,000 clones, over 85% of them seen just once. Sequenced here: CD4+ or CD8+ T cells sorted from blood, sampled in a trial of the OX40 agonist ivuxolimab. These receptors came from an adult with an advanced solid tumor such as melanoma, head and neck, liver or kidney cancer.

The chain carries TRBV19 and TRBJ1-4, with 10 bases lining up with TRBD1. CDR1 LNHDA and CDR2 SQIVND come from the germline V gene (reference sequence). J was trimmed by 6 bases and V by 5 bases; bases with no gene match: 6. The CDR3 contains 15 residues. The CDR3 DNA is TGTGCCAGTAGTCCGGGGGACAGGGGCGATGAAAAACTGTTTTTT. Translating it yields CASSPGDRGDEKLFF.

The chain uses TRBV7-6 and TRBJ1-4, with D uncertain. The CDR3 sequence is 15 residues long. CDR1 and CDR2 from the germline V gene are SGHVS and FNYEAQ. Trimming took 1 base from V and 4 from J, leaving 10 bases between them. CDR3 DNA sequence: TGTGCCAGCAGCTTAGGACCCAATGGTAATGAAAAACTGTTTTTT. Translation: CASSLGPNGNEKLFF. The whole variable domain, remainder taken from reference TRBV7-6 and TRBJ1-4, is GAGVSQSPRYKVTKRGQDVALRCDPISGHVSLYWYRQALGQGPEFLTYFNYEAQQDKSGLPNDRFSAERPEGSISTLTIQRTEQRDSAMYRCASSLGPNGNEKLFFGSGTQLSVL.

The chain carries TRBV4-1 and TRBJ1-5; 8 bases fit TRBD1. Losses at the gene ends were 4 bases for V and 4 bases for J; bases not matched to a gene: 6. Germline lookup yields CDR1 MGHRA and CDR2 YSYEKL. The CDR3 length is 15 residues. The CDR3 DNA reads as TGCGCCAGCAGCCGCGGACAGGGTGATAATCAGCCCCAGCATTTT. The encoded protein is CASSRGQGDNQPQHF.

This clone was observed once. This sequence joins TRBV5-4 and TRBJ1-4, with a weak D call TRBD1 (5 bases). The CDR3 is made up of 16 amino acids. The V end was cut by 4 bases, the J end by 8 bases, with 21 bases between. CDR1 SGHNT and CDR2 YYREEE come from the germline V gene (reference sequence). The CDR3 nucleotides read TGTGCCAGCAGCCTGGGACCTCTGGGGACGAGGGAAAAACTGTTTTTT. Translating it yields CASSLGPLGTREKLFF.

J is TRBJ2-3 and V is TRBV2; possible D gene TRBD1, 6 bases. Germline V CDR1 and CDR2: SNHLY, FYNNEI. The CDR3 length is 14 residues. Trimming left V 5 bases short and J 0 bases short, with 9 bases between. CDR3: CASSTGISTDTQYF. DNA for the CDR3: TGTGCCAGCAGTACAGGGATTAGCACAGATACGCAGTATTTT.

The J gene is TRBJ2-1, the V gene TRBV12-2. TRBV12-2 is annotated as a pseudogene. CDR3 size: 11 residues. In DNA, the CDR3 is TGTGCAAGTCGCTTAAGGGATGAGCAGTTCTTC. It translates to CASRLRDEQFF.

This clone was counted only a few times. This sequence joins TRBV20-1 and TRBJ2-5; no definite D call. The CDR3 runs 11 residues. Germline V gives CDR1 DFQATT, CDR2 SNEGSKA (reference sequence). The germline V and J ends were trimmed by 5 bases and 5 bases, with 9 bases remaining between them. CDR3 amino acids: CSAELRETQYF. CDR3 sequence (DNA): TGCAGTGCTGAACTTCGGGAGACCCAGTACTTC.

This rearrangement joins TRBV30 to TRBJ1-2; D ambiguous. Trimming took 5 bases from V and 5 from J, leaving 6 bases between them. This CDR3 is built from 10 residues. Germline lookup yields CDR1 GTSNPN and CDR2 SVGIG (reference sequence). As DNA, the CDR3 is TGTGCCTGGGAGTCGTATGGCTACACCTTC. Translation: CAWESYGYTF.

The rearrangement links TRBV5-1 to TRBJ2-2, with D uncertain. The CDR3 has 14 amino acids. Germline V gene data show CDR1 as SGHRS and CDR2 as YFSETQ. Trimming shortened V by 4 bases and J by 5 bases, and 12 bases separated the two germline ends. In DNA form, the CDR3 reads TGCGCCAGCAGCGCGACTGCCTGGACCGGGGAGCTGTTTTTT. Residues: CASSATAWTGELFF.

The V call is TRBV28, the J call TRBJ1-2; 8 nucleotides align to TRBD1. This CDR3 contains 13 residues. V shed 5 bases, J shed 8 bases, and the junction held 7 bases outside the gene matches. Germline CDR1 reads MDHEN; CDR2 reads SYDVKM. The CDR3 protein is CASSPQQGVGYTF. The CDR3 bases are TGTGCCAGCAGTCCCCAACAGGGGGTCGGCTACACCTTC.

This CDR3 is CASSGEGGAQYF. The CDR3 nucleotides read TGTGCCAGCAGTGGGGAGGGTGGGGCGCAGTATTTT. This chain uses TRBV6-1 with TRBJ2-3, with 7 bases aligning to TRBD2. Germline loops: CDR1 MNHNS, CDR2 SASEGT. The ends lost 4 bases at V and 10 bases at J; junction bases unmatched: 5. CDR3 size: 12 residues.

The chain is built from TRBV19 and TRBJ2-6; D not resolved. Germline values: CDR1 LNHDA, CDR2 SQIVND (reference sequence). V was trimmed by 7 bases and J by 0 bases, leaving 10 bases between them. The CDR3 runs 15 residues. The CDR3, as DNA: TGTGCCAGTACCACACCTAGCTCTGGGGCCAACGTCCTGACTTTC. Protein: CASTTPSSGANVLTF.

This clone was seen once. CDR3 in amino acids: CASRSGRNNEQFF. CDR3 sequence (DNA): TGCGCCAGCAGATCAGGGAGAAACAATGAGCAGTTCTTC. The chain recombines TRBV10-1 with TRBJ2-1; perhaps D is TRBD1 or TRBD2 (5 bases each). Germline values: CDR1 WNHNN, CDR2 SYGVQD (reference sequence). The CDR3 sequence is 13 residues long. Trimming cost V 6 bases and J 5 bases, with 11 bases left between them.

The genes are TRBV19 and TRBJ1-6; D is possibly TRBD1 (5 bases). The V and J ends lost 6 bases and 7 bases respectively, with 13 bases between them. Germline CDR1 reads LNHDA; CDR2 reads SQIVND (reference sequence). The CDR3 sequence is 14 residues long. This CDR3 reads CASRSGGLNSPLHF. As DNA, the CDR3 is TGTGCCAGTAGGTCCGGGGGACTAAATTCACCCCTCCACTTT. Looking up the rest from reference TRBV19 and TRBJ1-6 gives the full variable domain: DGGITQSPKYLFRKEGQNVTLSCEQNLNHDAMYWYRQDPGQGLRLIYYSQIVNDFQKGDIAEGYSVSREKKESFPLTVTSAQKNPTAFYLCASRSGGLNSPLHFGNGTRLTVT.

The chain couples TRBV11-2 to TRBJ2-7; the D gene is possibly TRBD1 (6 bases). Per the germline V gene, CDR1 is SGHAT and CDR2 is FQNNGV. The CDR3 length is 15 residues. V lost 1 base to trimming and J lost 4 bases, with 14 bases between them. The CDR3 DNA follows: TGTGCCAGCAGCTTAGCCGCCAGGGGAATTTACGAGCAGTACTTC. It is translated as CASSLAARGIYEQYF.

V is TRBV2 and J is TRBJ1-6; 9 nucleotides align to TRBD1. The CDR3 is 14 residues long. Germline V gene data show CDR1 as SNHLY and CDR2 as FYNNEI. The V gene end was trimmed by 6 bases and the J gene end by 10 bases; junction bases not matched to a gene: 7. The CDR3 nucleotides are TGTGCCAGCAGACCTTGGACAGGGGAATCACCCCTCCACTTT. This encodes CASRPWTGESPLHF.

The chain employs TRBV10-3 and TRBJ2-1; possibly TRBD1 or TRBD2 for D (5 bases each). Germline CDR1 and CDR2: ENHRY and SYGVKD. CDR3 size: 14 residues. Trimming stripped 6 bases from V and 10 bases from J, with 19 bases between. The CDR3 loop reads CAISPGRYGGEQFF. In DNA form, the CDR3 reads TGTGCCATCAGCCCGGGACGGTATGGTGGGGAGCAGTTCTTC.

This sequence joins TRBV7-6 and TRBJ2-3; D perhaps matches TRBD2 (5 bases). V gave up 5 bases and J gave up 3 bases, with 6 bases separating them. This CDR3 is built from 12 residues. CDR1 is SGHVS and CDR2 is FNYEAQ in the germline V gene. CDR3 coding DNA: TGTGCCAGCAGCCGGGAAACAGATACGCAGTATTTT. The encoded protein is CASSRETDTQYF.